What follows describes a single T cell receptor (beta chain). The sample belongs to a study of blood T cell repertoires in COVID-19. Across the study: The samples span acute and convalescent COVID-19 from the United States, Italy and Spain. The cDNA or gDNA used as material had been derived from T cells, B-cell-depleted T cells, or PBMCs.

Source study methods: Reference gene primer amplification gave nucleated cell count estimates. Profiled with immunoSEQ multiplex PCR; TCRdb holds only in-frame clones, not every one. V and J calls and clone size are copied from that table; D and trimming were computed from the DNA. The sample contains approximately 210,000 clones, over 75% of which appear only once. Seattle patient enrollment occurred during active infection, with longitudinal follow-up thereafter. The V end was cut by 2 bases, the J end by 1 base, with 11 bases between. The germline V gene encodes CDR1 MNHEY and CDR2 SVGEGT. This CDR3 spans 15 amino acids.

The sequence was collected from a man in his forties or fifties with COVID-19, enrolled during active disease. The chain is built from TRBV6-2 or TRBV6-3 and TRBJ2-5; TRBD1 is a possible D gene (5 bases). Specimen: peripheral blood. Here the CDR3 DNA reads TGTGCCAGCAGTTACGGGGCAGGCCCCCAAGAGACCCAGTACTTC. It encodes CASSYGAGPQETQYF.